A single sample gave rise to the 19 T cell receptor beta chains below, sequenced in a study of control samples from healthy donors and cancer patients. Repertoires were generated with immunoSEQ multiplex PCR, while TCRdb's copy carries only in-frame clones and drops some. The sample shows 150,000 to 200,000 clones, around 94% of them seen only once. Input material: blood. The receptors were sampled from a man aged 25-40 years in good health.

The rearrangement joins TRBV10-3 to TRBJ2-7, with D unresolved. V dropped 4 bases and J dropped 0 bases, with 13 bases sitting between them. Germline CDR1 ENHRY, CDR2 SYGVKD. The CDR3 runs to 15 residues. CDR3 protein: CAISGISGGSYEQYF. The CDR3 DNA reads as TGTGCCATCAGTGGGATTTCGGGTGGCTCCTACGAGCAGTACTTC.

The V call is TRBV28, the J call TRBJ1-1; no clear D. V lost 8 bases to trimming and J lost 3 bases, with 7 bases between them. Germline V CDR1 and CDR2: MDHEN, SYDVKM. There are 11 residues in the CDR3. Here the CDR3 DNA reads TGTGCCAGCTGTCAGTACACTGAAGCTTTCTTT. It yields the protein CASCQYTEAFF.

The chain joins TRBV7-9 to TRBJ1-5; D possibly corresponds to TRBD1 (6 bases). Germline CDR1 is SEHNR and CDR2 is FQNEAQ (reference sequence). CDR3 length: 14 amino acids. V lost 5 bases, J lost 6 bases, and 14 bases lay in between. The CDR3 spells CASSREGGGQPQHF. The CDR3 nucleotides read TGTGCCAGCAGCCGGGAGGGGGGGGGTCAGCCCCAGCATTTT.

This rearrangement joins TRBV4-1 to TRBJ2-5; D call uncertain. CDR1 is MGHRA and CDR2 is YSYEKL in the germline V gene. There are 14 residues in the CDR3. Trimming shortened V by 5 bases and J by 0 bases, and 10 bases separated the two germline ends. CDR3 region: CASSFLSNQETQYF. The CDR3 DNA is TGCGCCAGCAGCTTTCTCTCAAACCAAGAGACCCAGTACTTC.

The gene calls are TRBV5-1 and TRBJ2-1; D not resolved. The germline V and J ends were trimmed by 4 bases and 6 bases, with 17 bases remaining between them. The CDR3 covers 15 residues. Germline assignment: CDR1 SGHRS and CDR2 YFSETQ. The CDR3 sequence is CASSPHQETPNEQFF. The CDR3 DNA sequence: TGCGCCAGCAGCCCACATCAGGAGACCCCCAATGAGCAGTTCTTC.

The rearrangement uses TRBV4-1 and TRBJ2-7, with D perhaps TRBD2 (5 bases). V lost 0 bases, J lost 6 bases, and 12 bases lay in between. Germline V gene lookup returns CDR1 MGHRA and CDR2 YSYEKL. This CDR3 has 14 residues. This chain's CDR3 is CASSQDRGGPEQYF. The CDR3 DNA sequence: TGCGCCAGCAGCCAAGATCGTGGAGGACCCGAGCAGTACTTC.

V usage is TRBV6-5 and J usage is TRBJ1-5, with TRBD1 matching 9 bases. The V gene's germline CDR1 is MNHEY and CDR2 SVGAGI. Germline trimming cut 6 bases from V and 1 base from J; bases unmatched to any gene: 4. The CDR3 has 15 residues. CDR3 sequence (DNA): TGTGCCAGCAGGACCGGGACAGGGAGCAATCAGCCCCAGCATTTT. The encoded protein is CASRTGTGSNQPQHF.

The rearrangement joins TRBV24-1 to TRBJ2-1; maybe TRBD2 (7 bases). This CDR3 contains 17 residues. V lost 3 bases, J lost 0 bases, and 14 bases lay in between. Per germline, CDR1 KGHDR and CDR2 SFDVKD. CDR3: CATSDGGGLLSYNEQFF. The CDR3 nucleotides read TGTGCCACCAGTGATGGCGGGGGCCTACTCTCCTACAATGAGCAGTTCTTC.

The rearrangement joins TRBV9 to TRBJ2-1; D tentatively reads TRBD1 or TRBD2 (5 bases each). The germline gives CDR1 SGDLS, CDR2 YYNGEE. The CDR3 loop spans 12 amino acids. Between the trimmed V and J ends, which lost 0 bases and 10 bases, there was a span of 8 bases. The CDR3 DNA sequence: TGTGCCAGCAGCGTAGGGGGACGGGAGCAGTTCTTC. Its protein is CASSVGGREQFF.

The chain is built from TRBV5-6 and TRBJ1-2; 8 bases match TRBD1. This CDR3 region has 15 residues. In germline, CDR1 is SGHDT, CDR2 YYEEEE. The trim removed 0 bases at V and 3 bases at J, leaving 4 bases unmatched. The CDR3 loop reads CASSLVDRDHYGYTF. Written as DNA, the CDR3 is TGTGCCAGCAGCTTGGTGGACAGGGATCACTATGGCTACACCTTC.

The V gene is TRBV24-1, the J gene TRBJ2-7; 7 bases map to TRBD1. The CDR3 runs to 12 residues. CDR1 and CDR2 from the germline V gene are KGHDR and SFDVKD. J was trimmed by 3 bases and V by 6 bases; bases with no gene match: 1. CDR3 loop: CATSRQGYEQYF. In DNA form, the CDR3 reads TGTGCCACCAGTAGACAGGGCTACGAGCAGTACTTC.

V gene TRBV4-1 combines with J gene TRBJ1-2, with 7 nucleotides matching TRBD1. This CDR3 is 15 amino acids long. Trimming removed 2 bases from V and 8 bases from J; junction bases left unmatched: 11. Germline V lookup: CDR1 MGHRA, CDR2 YSYEKL. CDR3 residues: CASSQFLTGTEGYTF. CDR3 nucleotide sequence: TGCGCCAGCAGCCAATTCTTAACCGGGACAGAGGGCTACACCTTC.

V is TRBV2 and J is TRBJ2-7; possibly TRBD2 for D (5 bases). The V end was cut by 8 bases, the J end by 1 base, with 15 bases between. Germline CDR1 SNHLY, CDR2 FYNNEI. The CDR3 length is 14 residues. CDR3 sequence: CASRQQRQSYEQYF. In nucleotides, the CDR3 is TGTGCCAGCCGCCAGCAGCGGCAATCCTACGAGCAGTACTTC.

Comments on this clone: The same CDR3 also results from other DNA sequences found in this sample. The chain is built from TRBV5-6 and TRBJ2-1; 13 nucleotides align to TRBD2. The V gene's germline CDR1 is SGHDT and CDR2 YYEEEE. This CDR3 is 17 amino acids long. The ends lost 4 bases at V and 7 bases at J; junction bases unmatched: 11. The CDR3 spells CASSRTSGRGGLNEQFF. The CDR3 nucleotides are TGTGCCAGCAGCCGGACTAGCGGGAGAGGGGGGCTGAATGAGCAGTTCTTC.

This sequence joins TRBV9 and TRBJ1-6; 7 bases fit TRBD1. This CDR3 is built from 12 residues. Looked up from germline, CDR1 is SGDLS and CDR2 is YYNGEE. The J segment lost 14 bases and the V segment lost 5 bases, leaving 7 bases of the junction unmatched. The CDR3 DNA sequence: TGTGCCAGCAGAGGGGACAGTGAAACCCTCCACTTT. Its translation is CASRGDSETLHF.

The chain is built from TRBV5-6 and TRBJ1-2; D might be TRBD1 (5 bases). This CDR3 has 13 amino acids. V was shortened by 0 bases and J by 5 bases, with 8 bases between the two germline ends. Germline CDR1 SGHDT, CDR2 YYEEEE. The CDR3 DNA reads as TGTGCCAGCAGCTTGGGACAGAAATATGGCTACACCTTC. Translated, it gives CASSLGQKYGYTF.

The chain joins TRBV19 to TRBJ1-1; a weak D match, TRBD1 (5 bases). With 3 bases removed from V and 1 base from J, the gap between germline ends came to 12 bases. This CDR3 has 15 residues. Germline V lookup: CDR1 LNHDA, CDR2 SQIVND (reference sequence). Here the CDR3 DNA reads TGTGCCAGTAGTATGGGACGGAGAGCGAACACTGAAGCTTTCTTT. Protein product: CASSMGRRANTEAFF.

The chain uses TRBV14 and TRBJ2-5, with TRBD2 identical over 7 bases. The CDR3 consists of 17 residues. J was trimmed by 2 bases and V by 4 bases; bases with no gene match: 13. CDR1 and CDR2 (germline): SGHDN, FVKESK. DNA of the CDR3: TGTGCCAGCAGCCCCATGCGGGGGTTGGCATATCAAGAGACCCAGTACTTC. This translates into CASSPMRGLAYQETQYF.

The chain joins TRBV5-1 to TRBJ2-5; 8 bases fit TRBD1. The ends lost 0 bases at V and 4 bases at J; junction bases unmatched: 5. This CDR3 comprises 15 residues. Germline CDR1 is SGHRS and CDR2 is YFSETQ. CDR3 sequence reads: CASSLDLRGRETQYF. For the CDR3, the DNA is TGCGCCAGCAGCTTGGATCTCAGGGGGCGAGAGACCCAGTACTTC.